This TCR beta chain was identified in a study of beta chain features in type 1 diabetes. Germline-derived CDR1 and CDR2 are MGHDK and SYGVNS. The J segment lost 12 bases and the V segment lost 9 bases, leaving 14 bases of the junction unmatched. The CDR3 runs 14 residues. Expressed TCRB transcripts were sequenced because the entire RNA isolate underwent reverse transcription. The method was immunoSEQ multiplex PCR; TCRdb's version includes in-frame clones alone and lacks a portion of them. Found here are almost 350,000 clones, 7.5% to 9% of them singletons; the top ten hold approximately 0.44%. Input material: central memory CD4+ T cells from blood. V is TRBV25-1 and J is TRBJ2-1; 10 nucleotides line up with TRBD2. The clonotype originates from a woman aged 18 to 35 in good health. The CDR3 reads CASAPPGAGGLQFF. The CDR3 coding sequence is TGTGCCAGTGCTCCACCGGGAGCGGGAGGGCTGCAGTTCTTC.